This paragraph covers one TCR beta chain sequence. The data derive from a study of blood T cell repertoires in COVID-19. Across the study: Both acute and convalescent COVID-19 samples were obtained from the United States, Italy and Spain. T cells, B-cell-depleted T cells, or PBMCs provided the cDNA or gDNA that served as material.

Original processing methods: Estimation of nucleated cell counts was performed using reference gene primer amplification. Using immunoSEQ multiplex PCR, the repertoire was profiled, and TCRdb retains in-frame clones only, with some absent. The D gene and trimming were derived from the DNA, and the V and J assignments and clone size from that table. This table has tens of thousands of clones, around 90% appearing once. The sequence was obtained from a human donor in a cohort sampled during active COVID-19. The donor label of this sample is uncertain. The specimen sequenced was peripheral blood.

The CDR3 DNA follows: TGTGCCAGCAGCGCGAGCCGGGACAGGGGATTGAGAGGCTACACCTTC. Translated, it gives CASSASRDRGLRGYTF. The gene calls are TRBV9 and TRBJ1-2; 10 bases are a match to TRBD1. Germline V gives CDR1 SGDLS, CDR2 YYNGEE. The CDR3 has 16 residues. V shed 3 bases and J 8 bases; nucleotides not matched to a gene: 13.